This is a list of T cell receptor beta chains from one sample in a study of blood T cell repertoires in COVID-19. Only in-frame clones appear in the TCRdb table, and some are missing; sequencing was by immunoSEQ multiplex PCR. The data show approximately 160,000 clones, approximately 80% seen once. Sequencing input: peripheral blood. These receptors originate from a woman aged 55-69 years with acute or convalescent COVID-19. Both conserved end residues are part of each CDR3. The order of the fields is D gene, clone size, V gene, J gene, CDR3 protein, CDR3 DNA. D genes are given only for firm matches. Part of the rows lack a size; the others show once, few, many or a class for expanded clones.

>.|.|TRBV11-2|TRBJ1-6
CASTPIPYSTNNSPLHF
TGTGCCAGCACTCCTATTCCCTATTCTACCAATAATTCACCCCTCCACTTT
>TRBD1|.|TRBV7-9|TRBJ1-2
CASSLGLQGQGYGYTF
TGTGCCAGCAGCTTAGGACTCCAAGGACAGGGCTATGGCTACACCTTC
>TRBD1|.|TRBV28|TRBJ2-3
CASSLRDRSTDTQYF
TGTGCCAGCAGTTTAAGGGACAGGAGCACAGATACGCAGTATTTT
>TRBD2|.|TRBV14|TRBJ2-7
CASSRPGTSGYEQYF
TGTGCCAGCAGCCGCCCCGGGACTAGCGGATACGAGCAGTACTTC
>.|once|TRBV19|TRBJ1-5
CASSIDREGQPQHF
TGTGCCAGTAGTATAGACAGGGAAGGCCAGCCCCAGCATTTT
>TRBD1|.|TRBV3-1/TRBV3-2|TRBJ1-2
CASSRPGQENYGYTF
TGTGCCAGCAGCCGGCCGGGACAGGAGAACTATGGCTACACCTTC
>.|.|TRBV15|TRBJ2-5
CATSSRGPETQYF
TGTGCCACCAGCTCCCGTGGCCCCGAGACCCAGTACTTC
>TRBD2|.|TRBV2|TRBJ2-1
CASRLSGGAYNEQFF
TGTGCCAGCAGACTTAGCGGGGGGGCCTACAATGAGCAGTTCTTC
>.|.|TRBV6-2/TRBV6-3|TRBJ2-2
CASSSWTAPNTGELFF
TGTGCCAGCAGTTCTTGGACAGCCCCTAACACCGGGGAGCTGTTTTTT
>.|.|TRBV15|TRBJ1-1
CATSSRTTNTEAFF
TGTGCCACCAGCAGTAGGACAACGAACACTGAAGCTTTCTTT
>TRBD1|once|TRBV29-1|TRBJ1-2
CSGTGGAGYGYTF
TGCAGCGGGACAGGGGGCGCGGGCTATGGCTACACCTTC
>TRBD1|.|TRBV27|TRBJ2-1
CASSFEGAAYNEQFF
TGTGCCAGCAGTTTTGAGGGGGCGGCCTACAATGAGCAGTTCTTC
>TRBD2|.|TRBV3-1/TRBV3-2|TRBJ2-1
CASSQVPSGGEYNEQFF
TGTGCCAGCAGCCAAGTACCTAGCGGGGGGGAGTACAATGAGCAGTTCTTC
>.|.|TRBV10-3|TRBJ1-1
CAISESSRGNTEAFF
TGTGCCATCAGTGAGTCGTCCAGGGGGAACACTGAAGCTTTCTTT
>.|.|TRBV3-1/TRBV3-2|TRBJ1-3
CASSQEGRNSGNTIYF
TGTGCCAGCAGCCAAGAGGGCCGAAACTCTGGAAACACCATATATTTT
>TRBD1|.|TRBV18|TRBJ1-3
CASSPQTGVGSGNTIYF
TGTGCCAGCTCACCACAAACAGGGGTTGGTTCCGGAAACACCATATATTTT
>.|.|TRBV23-1|TRBJ1-5
CASSQSTQGRQPQHF
TGCGCCAGCAGTCAATCGACCCAGGGGAGACAGCCCCAGCATTTT
>.|.|TRBV4-2|TRBJ1-5
CASSQGGGGNQPQHF
TGTGCCAGCAGCCAAGGGGGAGGGGGCAATCAGCCCCAGCATTTT
>.|.|TRBV4-2|TRBJ2-7
CASSREGTGLIYEQYF
TGTGCCAGCAGCCGAGAAGGAACAGGGTTAATCTACGAGCAGTACTTC
>TRBD2|.|TRBV4-1|TRBJ2-5
CASSQDRASGGPNEETQYF
TGCGCCAGCAGCCAAGATCGAGCTAGCGGGGGGCCCAATGAAGAGACCCAGTACTTC
>.|few|TRBV3-1/TRBV3-2|TRBJ1-4
CASSQGRGREKLFF
TGTGCCAGCAGCCAAGGCAGGGGACGTGAAAAACTGTTTTTT
>.|.|TRBV7-2|TRBJ1-3
CASSPSPGGGNTIYF
TGTGCCAGCAGCCCATCCCCGGGAGGTGGAAACACCATATATTTT
>.|.|TRBV7-9|TRBJ1-2
CASSSRVIEDYGYTF
TGTGCCAGCAGCTCGAGGGTCATCGAAGACTATGGCTACACCTTC
>.|.|TRBV14|TRBJ1-6
CASSQRTPLGFYSPLHF
TGTGCCAGCAGCCAAAGGACACCGCTTGGATTTTATTCACCCCTCCACTTT